Shown below are 11 T cell receptor beta chains from a single sample sequenced in a study of immune evolution from preneoplasia to lung adenocarcinoma. Sequencing used immunoSEQ multiplex PCR; TCRdb keeps in-frame clones, though not all of them. This table holds 9,500 to 10,000 clones, 60% to 80% found once. Sequencing input: FFPE lung adenocarcinoma in situ tissue. All receptors come from a person at least 80 years old with lung adenocarcinoma.

The chain joins TRBV7-6 to TRBJ2-2, with D tentatively TRBD1 or TRBD2 (5 bases each). Germline V gene lookup returns CDR1 SGHVS and CDR2 FNYEAQ. CDR3 size: 14 residues. Trimming took off 1 base at V and 5 bases at J, with 8 bases between the two ends. Here the CDR3 DNA reads TGTGCCAGCAGCTTAGATGGGGGAACCGGGGAGCTGTTTTTT. Protein: CASSLDGGTGELFF. The full variable domain, completed using reference TRBV7-6 and TRBJ2-2, is GAGVSQSPRYKVTKRGQDVALRCDPISGHVSLYWYRQALGQGPEFLTYFNYEAQQDKSGLPNDRFSAERPEGSISTLTIQRTEQRDSAMYRCASSLDGGTGELFFGEGSRLTVL.

The chain links TRBV2 to TRBJ1-1; possibly TRBD1 for D (6 bases). Germline values: CDR1 SNHLY, CDR2 FYNNEI. The CDR3 contains 15 residues. V shed 6 bases and J shed 1 base, with 15 bases lying between them. DNA for the CDR3: TGTGCCAGCAGCTTACAGGGAAGCGGGAACACTGAAGCTTTCTTT. Its protein is CASSLQGSGNTEAFF.

The V gene is TRBV6-5, the J gene TRBJ1-4; D gene ambiguous. From germline, CDR1 is MNHEY and CDR2 SVGAGI. The CDR3 has 13 residues. V lost 2 bases and J lost 8, with 9 bases in between. The CDR3 DNA follows: TGTGCCAGCAGTTACGGCTCGGAGGAAAAACTGTTTTTT. This codes for CASSYGSEEKLFF.

This clone was observed a single time. This sequence joins TRBV28 and TRBJ1-6; 11 bases align to TRBD1. V trimming: 1 base; J trimming: 5 bases; junction bases outside the gene matches: 10. The length of the CDR3 is 19 residues. Germline lookup yields CDR1 MDHEN and CDR2 SYDVKM. The CDR3 is CASSLLSGRTGGNNSPLHF. The DNA for the CDR3 is TGTGCCAGCAGTTTATTGTCAGGGCGGACAGGGGGCAATAATTCACCCCTCCACTTT. Combining the CDR3 with reference TRBV28 and TRBJ1-6 gives the whole variable domain DVKVTQSSRYLVKRTGEKVFLECVQDMDHENMFWYRQDPGLGLRLIYFSYDVKMKEKGDIPEGYSVSREKKERFSLILESASTNQTSMYLCASSLLSGRTGGNNSPLHFGNGTRLTVT.

The V gene is TRBV11-1, the J gene TRBJ1-2; the match to TRBD1 covers 7 bases. Trimming took 5 bases from V and 7 from J; bases not matched to a gene: 10. The CDR3 is 14 amino acids. CDR1 is SGHAT, CDR2 FQDESV, per germline (reference sequence). CDR3: CASSVNRGQAGYTF. CDR3 sequence (DNA): TGTGCCAGCAGCGTGAATAGGGGGCAGGCTGGCTACACCTTC.

The chain links TRBV7-2 to TRBJ1-4; TRBD1 aligns across 10 bases. Germline V gene lookup returns CDR1 SGHTA and CDR2 FQGNSA. Trimming removed 5 bases from V and 6 bases from J; junction bases left unmatched: 3. The CDR3 extends over 14 amino acids. CDR3 sequence reads: CASSRDRGDEKLFF. In DNA form, the CDR3 reads TGTGCCAGCAGCCGGGACAGGGGAGATGAAAAACTGTTTTTT.

This clone was seen a few times. The chain carries TRBV11-3 and TRBJ2-1; D not resolved. Deletions cut 0 bases from V and 0 bases from J, with 6 bases between. Germline V gene lookup returns CDR1 SGHNT and CDR2 YENEEA. CDR3 length: 15 amino acids. CDR3 DNA: TGTGCCAGCAGCTTAGAGCCTCACTCCTACAATGAGCAGTTCTTC. This encodes CASSLEPHSYNEQFF.

This clone was counted a single time. The V gene is TRBV6-1, the J gene TRBJ2-5; TRBD2 matches 15 bases. This CDR3 spans 16 amino acids. V was clipped by 4 bases and J by 5 bases; unmatched bases: 5. Germline CDR1 reads MNHNS; CDR2 reads SASEGT. CDR3 bases: TGTGCCAGCAGTGGGACTAGCGGGGGGGCCGGGGAGACCCAGTACTTC. This sequence encodes CASSGTSGGAGETQYF.

The genes are TRBV7-2 and TRBJ1-2, with 7 bases that match TRBD1. V lost 2 bases and J lost 7; bases outside the gene matches: 4. This CDR3 contains 13 residues. Germline CDR1 SGHTA, CDR2 FQGNSA. Written as DNA, the CDR3 is TGTGCCAGCAGCTTAACAGGGGACAGTGGCTACACCTTC. This encodes CASSLTGDSGYTF. Full variable domain (rest looked up from reference TRBV7-2 and TRBJ1-2): GAGVSQSPSNKVTEKGKDVELRCDPISGHTALYWYRQSLGQGLEFLIYFQGNSAPDKSGLPSDRFSAERTGGSVSTLTIQRTQQEDSAVYLCASSLTGDSGYTFGSGTRLTVV.

As concerns this clone: At one end the junction does not follow the germline gene, possibly because of a read error. This sample also contains other DNA sequences that code for the same CDR3. The chain uses TRBV4-3 and TRBJ1-6; D possibly corresponds to TRBD1 (5 bases). This CDR3 is 15 amino acids long. Germline V gene sequence: CDR1 LGHNA, CDR2 YSLEER. The CDR3: CASSQEGLGHSPLHF. The CDR3 region has the DNA TGCGCTAGCAGCCAAGAGGGGCTAGGACATTCACCCCTCCACTTT.

The rearrangement joins TRBV4-3 to TRBJ1-5; no clear D gene. This CDR3 comprises 15 residues. Per the germline V gene, CDR1 is LGHNA and CDR2 is YSLEER. V dropped 0 bases and J dropped 7 bases, with 13 bases sitting between them. DNA for the CDR3: TGCGCCAGCAGCCAAGATATCGGGGATGGACAGCCCCAGCATTTT. Its protein is CASSQDIGDGQPQHF.